Presented here are 26 T cell receptor beta chains from one specimen sequenced in a study of tumor-infiltrating lymphocytes in primary liver carcinoma. Between about 19 and 34 mg of unsorted bulk tissue served as the source from which RNA and DNA were co-extracted. Total RNA amounting to 450 to 500 ng was the source from which TCR beta cDNA was made with a constant-region primer. Researchers made the TCR beta libraries by running three nested multiplex PCR rounds with slightly modified ARM-PCR. Two initial PCR rounds of around 10 cycles each paired TRBV1-TRBV30 forward primers with a C-beta reverse primer. TCRdb itself ran the multiplex PCR reads through MiXCR, one entry per CDR3 protein. The sample has about 78,000 distinct CDR3 sequences; roughly 69% are singletons. The sequenced material came from liver tumor tissue from sampling region 4. Subset indicated: tumor region T4, right-lateral pole. The source of these receptors is a man aged 35 to 55 with primary liver carcinoma and hepatitis B virus infection.

As concerns this clonotype: Since a much larger clone is just one base distant, this may be a read error. This rearrangement joins TRBV28 to TRBJ1-5; tentatively, D is TRBD1 (6 bases). The length of the CDR3 is 15 residues. The germline V gene encodes CDR1 MDHEN and CDR2 SYDVKM. The CDR3 loop reads CVSSFSGGRGQPQHF. CDR3 nucleotides: TGTGTCAGCAGCTTCTCGGGGGGGCGCGGTCAGCCCCAGCATTTT.

This clonotype is medium-sized in the sample. The chain couples TRBV29-1 to TRBJ2-7, with 7 nucleotides matching TRBD1. The junction had 7 bases not matched to a gene; V was cut back by 5 bases and J by 3 bases. CDR1 and CDR2 from the germline V gene are SQVTM and ANQGSEA. This CDR3 spans 13 amino acids. CDR3 protein: CSVPRAGGYEQYF. The CDR3 bases are TGCAGCGTTCCCCGGGCAGGGGGCTACGAGCAGTACTTC.

This CDR3 is CASSRDQGFRETQYF. CDR3 DNA sequence: TGTGCCAGCAGCCGAGATCAAGGTTTTAGAGAGACCCAGTACTTC. The chain employs TRBV4-2 and TRBJ2-5; D unclear. Germline V lookup: CDR1 LGHNA, CDR2 YNFKEQ. This CDR3 has 15 amino acids. V lost 4 bases, J lost 4 bases, and 16 bases lay in between.

Of note for this clonotype: One end of the junction does not line up with germline, which may come from a read error. In nucleotides, the CDR3 is TGTGCCAGCAGTCCGGAACAGGGTAACACTGAAGCTTTTTTT. This encodes CASSPEQGNTEAFF. The chain couples TRBV6-6 to TRBJ1-1; D is perhaps TRBD1 (6 bases). CDR3 length: 14 amino acids. Germline assignment: CDR1 MNHNY and CDR2 SVGAGI (reference sequence).

With regard to this clonotype: With a much larger clone just one base away, this may be a read error. The gene calls are TRBV28 and TRBJ2-1; 8 bases map to TRBD2. This CDR3 spans 17 amino acids. Germline CDR1 is MDHEN and CDR2 is SYDVKM. The ends lost 1 base at V and 7 bases at J; junction bases unmatched: 12. This chain's CDR3 is CASSLFGGTGGPNEQFF. The CDR3 DNA is TGTGCCAGCAGTTTATTCGGGGGAACGGGAGGGCCAAATGAGCAGTTCTTC.

Details on this clonotype: A junction boundary mismatches the germline segment, possibly from a read error. The genes are TRBV29-1 and TRBJ2-1; TRBD1 might be the D (8 bases). CDR3 length: 15 amino acids. Germline loops: CDR1 SQVTM, CDR2 ANQGSEA. The DNA of the CDR3 is TGCAGCGTTGAAGACTACAGGGGGGGGGACAATGAGCACTTCTTC. This codes for CSVEDYRGGDNEHFF.

A note on this clonotype: One end of the junction varies from germline; a read error may be responsible. The chain has TRBV11-2 and TRBJ2-1; D perhaps matches TRBD1 (6 bases). The CDR3 contains 15 residues. CDR1 and CDR2 (germline): SGHAT, FQNNGV. The CDR3 is CTSVLGDLRGHVQFF. CDR3 bases: TGTACCAGCGTGCTAGGGGACCTCCGGGGACATGTGCAGTTCTTC. Together with reference TRBV11-2 and TRBJ2-1, the CDR3 gives the full variable domain: EAGVAQSPRYKIIEKRQSVAFWCNPISGHATLYWYQQILGQGPKLLIQFQNNGVVDDSQLPKDRFSAERLKGVDSTLKIQPAKLEDSAVYLCTSVLGDLRGHVQFFGPGTRLTVL.

On this clonotype itself: The junction differs from germline at one of its ends, possibly a read error. The chain joins TRBV6-1 to TRBJ2-7; no definite D call. The V gene's germline CDR1 is MNHNS and CDR2 SASEGT. This CDR3 comprises 13 residues. The CDR3 coding sequence is TGTGCCTGCAGTGATTGGGTTTTCTACGAACAGTACTTC. It encodes CACSDWVFYEQYF.

The CDR3 DNA reads as TGTGCCAGCAGCTTATTAAACGCGGTTTACAATGAGCAGTTCTTC. Its protein product is CASSLLNAVYNEQFF. The rearrangement uses TRBV7-9 and TRBJ2-1; D unclear. The length of the CDR3 is 15 residues. CDR1 is SEHNR, CDR2 FQNEAQ, per germline (reference sequence). Trimming left V 2 bases short and J 4 bases short, with 12 bases between.

As concerns this clonotype: Compared with germline, one end of the junction differs, possibly owing to a read error. The chain joins TRBV7-8 to TRBJ1-5; D might be TRBD1 (5 bases). The germline V gene has CDR1 SGHVS and CDR2 FQNEAQ. CDR3 length: 14 amino acids. This chain's CDR3 is CASSSGTFNQPQRF. For the CDR3, the DNA is TGTGCCAGCAGCTCCGGGACCTTCAATCAGCCCCAGCGTTTT.

Remarks on this clonotype: The junction differs from germline at one of its ends, possibly a read error. The chain is built from TRBV11-1 and TRBJ2-1, with D unclear. In germline, CDR1 is SGHAT, CDR2 FQDESV (reference sequence). The CDR3 runs to 13 residues. DNA for the CDR3: TGTGTCAGCAGCTTAGGCCGGGTAAGTGAGCAGTTCTTC. Its translation is CVSSLGRVSEQFF. The full variable domain, in which reference TRBV11-1 and TRBJ2-1 provide the parts outside the CDR3, is EAEVAQSPRYKITEKSQAVAFWCDPISGHATLYWYRQILGQGPELLVQFQDESVVDDSQLPKDRFSAERLKGVDSTLKIQPAELGDSAMYLCVSSLGRVSEQFFGPGTRLTVL.

The chain employs TRBV4-1 and TRBJ1-2; D is perhaps TRBD1 (6 bases). V lost 1 base to trimming and J lost 3 bases, with 15 bases between them. The CDR3 covers 16 residues. Germline V gene lookup returns CDR1 MGHRA and CDR2 YSYEKL. DNA for the CDR3: TGCGCCAGCAGCCAAGTGGGGGGGGCGGGATACTATGGCTACACCTTC. Its translation is CASSQVGGAGYYGYTF.

J is TRBJ2-3 and V is TRBV9; perhaps TRBD2 as D (6 bases). CDR1 is SGDLS, CDR2 YYNGEE, per germline. The CDR3 length is 16 residues. Between the trimmed V and J ends, which lost 3 bases and 2 bases, there was a span of 16 bases. CDR3: CASSALGGPATDTQYF. The CDR3 coding sequence is TGTGCCAGCAGCGCTCTGGGAGGTCCCGCCACAGATACGCAGTATTTT.

As regards this clonotype: A single base separates this from a much larger clone, so it may be a read error. The chain links TRBV5-1 to TRBJ2-7; weak D call: TRBD2 (5 bases). This CDR3 has 13 residues. The germline V gene encodes CDR1 SGHRS and CDR2 YFSETQ. CDR3 coding DNA: TGCGCCGGCAGCTTCGGGATGGCGAACGAGCAGTACTTC. It specifies CAGSFGMANEQYF.

In the case of this clonotype: With a much larger clone just one base away, this may be a read error. This rearrangement joins TRBV5-1 to TRBJ2-1; 7 positions match TRBD1. The CDR3 sequence is 12 residues long. Germline V lookup: CDR1 SGHRS, CDR2 YFSETQ. The CDR3 DNA reads as TGCGCCAGCAGCTCACCAGGGGGTGAGCGGTTCTTC. It translates to CASSSPGGERFF.

The rearrangement joins TRBV7-2 to TRBJ1-5, with D possibly matching TRBD1 (5 bases). The CDR3 runs to 12 residues. Deletions cut 6 bases from V and 12 bases from J, with 15 bases between. The germline V gene has CDR1 SGHTA and CDR2 FQGNSA. In DNA, the CDR3 is TGTGCCAGCAGTTCACCAGGGAGGGTCCAGCATTTT. Its protein is CASSSPGRVQHF.

This sequence joins TRBV7-3 and TRBJ2-2; D perhaps matches TRBD1 (6 bases). CDR1 and CDR2 (germline): SGHTA, FQGTGA. This CDR3 has 16 residues. The ends were cut back, 4 bases at V and 5 bases at J, with 17 bases in the middle. The DNA for the CDR3 is TGTGCCAGCAGCTCGGGCCCTCGGGACAATACCGGGGAGCTGTTTTTT. Translating it yields CASSSGPRDNTGELFF.

To note about this clonotype: An end of the junction differs from the germline gene, which may be a read error. The J gene is TRBJ1-6, the V gene TRBV11-2; D call uncertain. CDR3 length: 16 residues. Germline-derived CDR1 and CDR2 are SGHAT and FQNNGV. The CDR3 reads CASSPRVGLLNSPLHF. The CDR3 DNA is TGCGCCAGCAGCCCCCGGGTAGGTTTACTTAATTCACCCCTCCACTTT.

With respect to this clonotype: The junction departs from germline at one end; a sequencing error may be responsible. The chain couples TRBV6-1 to TRBJ1-5; D gene uncertain. CDR1 and CDR2 from the germline V gene are MNHNS and SASEGT. CDR3 length equals 16 residues. CDR3 sequence reads: CASSETTPDSNQPQRF. In DNA, the CDR3 is TGTGCTAGCAGTGAAACTACACCAGATAGCAATCAGCCCCAGCGTTTT.

V is TRBV7-8 and J is TRBJ1-5; D ambiguous. The germline CDR1 and CDR2 sequences are SGHVS and FQNEAQ. The CDR3 runs 13 residues. V was shortened by 7 bases and J by 6 bases, with 13 bases between the two germline ends. CDR3 sequence reads: CASILFPSQPQHF. The CDR3 bases are TGTGCCAGCATCTTGTTCCCGAGTCAGCCCCAGCATTTT.

V and J are TRBV7-8 and TRBJ2-5; D not resolved. Germline-derived CDR1 and CDR2 are SGHVS and FQNEAQ. The V end lost 11 bases, the J end lost 3 bases, and 16 bases lay between the germline ends. This CDR3 is built from 13 residues. The CDR3 bases are TGTGCCTGCCGCTTAGAAATGGAAGAGACCCAGTACTTC. Protein sequence: CACRLEMEETQYF.

As concerns this clonotype: Lacking the conserved final phenylalanine or tryptophan, this CDR3 likely reflects a read error. The DNA is left out, because the CDR3 cannot be placed on it with certainty; the CDR3 is given as TCRdb lists it. The chain uses TRBV29-1 and TRBJ2-5; TRBD2 is taken as the D call from the table, unchecked against the DNA. The CDR3 totals 16 residues, both ends included. CDR1 and CDR2 from the germline V gene are SQVTM and ANQGSEA. The CDR3 region is CSVDSGTSGSIGTQNL.

The rearrangement links TRBV10-3 to TRBJ1-6, with D uncertain. Germline values: CDR1 ENHRY, CDR2 SYGVKD. The CDR3 length is 14 residues. The V end lost 9 bases, the J end lost 8 bases, and 17 bases lay between the germline ends. The CDR3 spells CAIGRQSYDSPLHF. DNA for the CDR3: TGTGCCATTGGGAGGCAGTCCTACGATTCACCCCTCCACTTT.

As to this clonotype: A much larger clone is a single base away; this may be a read error. The V and J genes are TRBV30 and TRBJ2-7, with TRBD1 matching 7 bases. The CDR3 is made up of 14 amino acids. With 2 bases clipped from V and 3 bases from J, the junction kept 7 bases outside the gene matches. Germline CDR1 GTSNPN, CDR2 SVGIG (reference sequence). The CDR3 spells CAWSMPGGVYEQYF. CDR3 DNA: TGTGCCTGGAGTATGCCAGGGGGTGTCTACGAGCAGTACTTC.

The genes are TRBV11-2 and TRBJ1-1, with D perhaps matching TRBD1 (5 bases). From germline, CDR1 is SGHAT and CDR2 FQNNGV. The germline V and J ends were trimmed by 5 bases and 0 bases, with 16 bases remaining between them. The CDR3 runs 16 residues. In nucleotides, the CDR3 is TGTGCCAGCAGCCCTTTACCGGACACCATGAACACTGAAGCTTTCTTT. It is translated as CASSPLPDTMNTEAFF.

This clonotype showed up just once. A much larger clone lies one base from this, so it may be a read error. Because it lacks the conserved phenylalanine or tryptophan at the end, this CDR3 is likely a read error. J is TRBJ1-6 and V is TRBV28; the D gene is possibly TRBD1 (6 bases). V lost 3 bases, J lost 7 bases, and 10 bases lay in between. This CDR3 contains 14 residues. From germline, CDR1 is MDHEN and CDR2 SYDVKM. For the CDR3, the DNA is TGTGCCAGCAGTTTTGGACAGATGAATTCACCCCTCCACTCT. Its translation is CASSFGQMNSPLHS.